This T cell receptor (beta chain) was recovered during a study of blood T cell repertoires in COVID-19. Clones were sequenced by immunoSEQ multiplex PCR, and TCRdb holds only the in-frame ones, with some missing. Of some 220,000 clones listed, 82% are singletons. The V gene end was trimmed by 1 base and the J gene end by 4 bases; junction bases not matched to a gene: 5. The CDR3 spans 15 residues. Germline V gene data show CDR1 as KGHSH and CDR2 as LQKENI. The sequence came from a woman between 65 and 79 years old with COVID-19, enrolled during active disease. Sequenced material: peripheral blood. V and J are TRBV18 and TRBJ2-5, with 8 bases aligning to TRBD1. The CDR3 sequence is CASSPRLQGGETQYF. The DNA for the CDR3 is TGTGCCAGCTCACCACGTCTACAGGGGGGAGAGACCCAGTACTTC.